This record looks at one T cell receptor (beta chain) sequence and its context. The sample originates from a study of T cells in Graves' hyperthyroidism and ophthalmopathy. RNA transcripts gave rise to amplified TCR beta CDR3 regions. The HTBI primer set drove a first-round RT-PCR of the TCR CDR3. One entry per CDR3 protein, called by TCRdb with MiXCR from the multiplex PCR reads. The sample has roughly 280,000 distinct CDR3 sequences, 15% to 20% seen once. From germline, CDR1 is DFQATT and CDR2 SNEGSKA (reference sequence). There are 15 residues in the CDR3. Losses at the gene ends were 3 bases for V and 5 bases for J; bases not matched to a gene: 7.

The sequenced material came from blood. The receptor comes from a woman aged 55-69 years with Graves' ophthalmopathy. The V call is TRBV20-1, the J call TRBJ2-6, with 7 bases lining up with TRBD2. Here the CDR3 reads CSARASGSRANVLTF. The CDR3 DNA follows: TGCAGTGCTAGGGCTAGCGGCTCCAGGGCCAACGTCCTGACTTTC.